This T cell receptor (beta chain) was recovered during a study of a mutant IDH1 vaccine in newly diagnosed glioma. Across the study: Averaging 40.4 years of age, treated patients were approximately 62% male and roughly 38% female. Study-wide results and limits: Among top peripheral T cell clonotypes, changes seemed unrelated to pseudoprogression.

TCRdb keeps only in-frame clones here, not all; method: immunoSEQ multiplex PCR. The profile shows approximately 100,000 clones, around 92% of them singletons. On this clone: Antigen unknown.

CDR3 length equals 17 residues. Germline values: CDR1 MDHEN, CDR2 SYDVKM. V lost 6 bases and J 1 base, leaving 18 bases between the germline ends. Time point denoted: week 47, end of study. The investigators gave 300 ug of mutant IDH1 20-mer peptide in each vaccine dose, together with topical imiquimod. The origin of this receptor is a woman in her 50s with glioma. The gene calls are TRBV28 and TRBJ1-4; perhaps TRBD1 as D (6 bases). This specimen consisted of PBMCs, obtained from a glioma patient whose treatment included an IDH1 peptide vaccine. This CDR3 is CASSYTQGRGTNEKLFF. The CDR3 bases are TGTGCCAGCAGCTACACACAGGGACGGGGAACTAATGAAAAACTGTTTTTT.